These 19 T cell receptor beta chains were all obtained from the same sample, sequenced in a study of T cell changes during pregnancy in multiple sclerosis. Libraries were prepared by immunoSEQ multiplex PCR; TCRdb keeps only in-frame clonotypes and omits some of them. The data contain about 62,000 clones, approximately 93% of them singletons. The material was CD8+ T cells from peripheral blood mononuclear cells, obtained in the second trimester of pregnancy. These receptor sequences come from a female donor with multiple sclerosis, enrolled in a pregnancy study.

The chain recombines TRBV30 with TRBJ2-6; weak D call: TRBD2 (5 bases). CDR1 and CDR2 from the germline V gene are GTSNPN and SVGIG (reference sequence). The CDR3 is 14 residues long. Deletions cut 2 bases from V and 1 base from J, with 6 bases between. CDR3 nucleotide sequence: TGTGCCTGGAGTACGGGGTCTGGGGCCAACGTCCTGACTTTC. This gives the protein CAWSTGSGANVLTF.

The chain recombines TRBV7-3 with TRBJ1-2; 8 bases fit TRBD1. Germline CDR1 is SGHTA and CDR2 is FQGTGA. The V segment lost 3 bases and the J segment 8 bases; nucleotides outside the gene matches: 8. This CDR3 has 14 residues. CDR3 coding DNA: TGTGCCAGCAGCTTGGACAGGGAGGCTAAGGGCTACACCTTC. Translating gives CASSLDREAKGYTF. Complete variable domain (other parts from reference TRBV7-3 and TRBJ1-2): GAGVSQTPSNKVTEKGKYVELRCDPISGHTALYWYRQSLGQGPEFLIYFQGTGAADDSGLPNDRFFAVRPEGSVSTLKIQRTERGDSAVYLCASSLDREAKGYTFGSGTRLTVV.

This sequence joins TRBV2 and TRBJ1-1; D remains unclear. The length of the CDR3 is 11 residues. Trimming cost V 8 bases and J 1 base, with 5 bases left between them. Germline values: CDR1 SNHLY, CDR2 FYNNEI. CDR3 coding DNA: TGTGCCAGCCCTACGAACACTGAAGCTTTCTTT. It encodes CASPTNTEAFF.

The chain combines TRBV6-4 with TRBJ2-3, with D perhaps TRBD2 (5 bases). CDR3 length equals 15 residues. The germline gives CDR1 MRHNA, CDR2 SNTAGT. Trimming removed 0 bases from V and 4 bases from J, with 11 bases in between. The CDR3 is CASSDSRAGADTQYF. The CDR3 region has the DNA TGTGCCAGCAGTGACTCCCGGGCGGGCGCAGATACGCAGTATTTT.

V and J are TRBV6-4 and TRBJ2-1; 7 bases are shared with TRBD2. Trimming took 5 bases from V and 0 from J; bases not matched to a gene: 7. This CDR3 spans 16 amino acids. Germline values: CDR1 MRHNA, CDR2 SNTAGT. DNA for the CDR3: TGTGCCAGCAGTCCTGGGGACTATCCCTCCTACAATGAGCAGTTCTTC. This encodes CASSPGDYPSYNEQFF.

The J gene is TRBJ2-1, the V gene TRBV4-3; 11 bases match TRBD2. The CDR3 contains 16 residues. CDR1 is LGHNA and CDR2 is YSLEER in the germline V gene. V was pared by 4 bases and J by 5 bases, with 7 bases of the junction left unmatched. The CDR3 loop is CASSPKGTSGHNEQFF. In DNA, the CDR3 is TGCGCCAGCAGCCCCAAGGGGACTAGCGGCCACAATGAGCAGTTCTTC.

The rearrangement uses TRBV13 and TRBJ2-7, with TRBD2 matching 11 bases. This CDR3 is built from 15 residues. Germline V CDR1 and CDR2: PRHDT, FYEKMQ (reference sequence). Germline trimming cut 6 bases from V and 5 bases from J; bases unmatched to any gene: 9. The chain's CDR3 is CASRGLGLAVHEQYF. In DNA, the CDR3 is TGTGCCAGCAGGGGACTGGGACTAGCGGTCCACGAGCAGTACTTC.

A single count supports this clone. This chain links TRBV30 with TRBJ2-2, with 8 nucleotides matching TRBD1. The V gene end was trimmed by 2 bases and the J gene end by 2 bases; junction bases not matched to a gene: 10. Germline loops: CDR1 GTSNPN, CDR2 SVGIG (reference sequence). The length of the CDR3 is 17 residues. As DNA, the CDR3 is TGTGCCTGGAGTTCAACAACAGGGGGTCGAAACACCGGGGAGCTGTTTTTT. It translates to CAWSSTTGGRNTGELFF. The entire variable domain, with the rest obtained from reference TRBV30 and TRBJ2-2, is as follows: SQTIHQWPATLVQPVGSPLSLECTVEGTSNPNLYWYRQAAGRGLQLLFYSVGIGQISSEVPQNLSASRPQDRQFILSSKKLLLSDSGFYLCAWSSTTGGRNTGELFFGEGSRLTVL.

As DNA, the CDR3 is TGTGCCACCAGCAGAGTGGTGACAGGGGCCCACGAGCAGTACTTC. Amino acids: CATSRVVTGAHEQYF. The chain combines TRBV15 with TRBJ2-7; 8 positions match TRBD1. Per the germline V gene, CDR1 is LNHNV and CDR2 is YYDKDF (reference sequence). The V and J ends lost 1 base and 5 bases, in that order; junction bases with no gene match: 7. The CDR3 contains 15 residues.

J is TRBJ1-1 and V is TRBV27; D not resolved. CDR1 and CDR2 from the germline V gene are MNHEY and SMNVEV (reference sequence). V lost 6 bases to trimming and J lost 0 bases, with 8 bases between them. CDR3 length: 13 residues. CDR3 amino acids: CASRLTMNTEAFF. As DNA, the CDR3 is TGTGCCAGCAGGTTGACAATGAACACTGAAGCTTTCTTT.

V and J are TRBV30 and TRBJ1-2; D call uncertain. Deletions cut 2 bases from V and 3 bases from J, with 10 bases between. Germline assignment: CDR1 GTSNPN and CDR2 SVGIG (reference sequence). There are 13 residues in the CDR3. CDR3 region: CAWSSPEYYGYTF. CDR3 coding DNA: TGTGCCTGGAGTTCGCCAGAATACTATGGCTACACCTTC.

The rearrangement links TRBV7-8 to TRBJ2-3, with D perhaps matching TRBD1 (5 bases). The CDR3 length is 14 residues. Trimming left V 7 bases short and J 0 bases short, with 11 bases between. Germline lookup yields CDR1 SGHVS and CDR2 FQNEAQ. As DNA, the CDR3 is TGTGCCAGCACCCTAGGGGCGAGCACAGATACGCAGTATTTT. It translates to CASTLGASTDTQYF.

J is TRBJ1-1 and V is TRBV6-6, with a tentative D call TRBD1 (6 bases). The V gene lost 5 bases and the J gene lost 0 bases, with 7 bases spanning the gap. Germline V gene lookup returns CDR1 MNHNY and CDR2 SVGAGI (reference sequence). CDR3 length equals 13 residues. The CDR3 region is CASSGQMNTEAFF. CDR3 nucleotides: TGTGCCAGCAGTGGACAGATGAACACTGAAGCTTTCTTT.

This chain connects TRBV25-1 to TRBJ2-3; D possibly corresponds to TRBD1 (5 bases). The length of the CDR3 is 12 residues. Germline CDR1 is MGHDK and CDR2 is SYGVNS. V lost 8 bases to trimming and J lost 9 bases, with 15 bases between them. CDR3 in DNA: TGTGCCAGCGGACACGGTGGCGGCACGCAGTATTTT. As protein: CASGHGGGTQYF.

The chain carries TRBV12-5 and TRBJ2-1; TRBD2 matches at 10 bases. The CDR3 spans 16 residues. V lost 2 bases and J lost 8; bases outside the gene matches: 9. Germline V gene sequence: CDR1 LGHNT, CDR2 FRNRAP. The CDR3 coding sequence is TGTGCTAGTGGTTTGCTTAGCGGGAGGCCCTTTGATGAGCAGTTCTTC. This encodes CASGLLSGRPFDEQFF.

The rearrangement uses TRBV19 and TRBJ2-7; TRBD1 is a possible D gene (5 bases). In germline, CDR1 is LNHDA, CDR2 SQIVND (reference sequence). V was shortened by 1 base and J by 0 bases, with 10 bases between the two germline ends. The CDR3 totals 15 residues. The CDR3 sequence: CASSIGDSSSYEQYF. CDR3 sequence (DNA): TGTGCCAGTAGTATAGGAGACAGCAGCTCCTACGAGCAGTACTTC.

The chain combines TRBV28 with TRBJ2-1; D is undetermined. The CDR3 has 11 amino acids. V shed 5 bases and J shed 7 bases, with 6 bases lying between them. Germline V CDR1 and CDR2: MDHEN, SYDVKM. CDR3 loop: CASSPRNEQFF. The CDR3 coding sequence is TGTGCCAGCAGTCCGCGGAATGAGCAGTTCTTC.

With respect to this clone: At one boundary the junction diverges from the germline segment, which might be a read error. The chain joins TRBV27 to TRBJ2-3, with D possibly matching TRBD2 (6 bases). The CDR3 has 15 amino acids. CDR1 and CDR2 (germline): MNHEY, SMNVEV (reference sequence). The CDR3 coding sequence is TGTGCCAGCAGCGCTAGCGCTTACAGCAGAGATACGCAGTATTTT. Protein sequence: CASSASAYSRDTQYF.

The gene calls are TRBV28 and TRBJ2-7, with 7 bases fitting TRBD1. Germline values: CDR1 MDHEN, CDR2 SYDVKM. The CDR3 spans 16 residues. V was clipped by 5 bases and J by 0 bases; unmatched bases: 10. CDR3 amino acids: CASSLQLGQSSYEQYF. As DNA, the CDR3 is TGTGCCAGCAGTCTCCAGTTGGGACAGAGCTCCTACGAGCAGTACTTC.